This T cell receptor beta chain stems from a study of shared clonotypes between healthy human individuals. Study-level information: Per-donor plates numbered three CD4 naive, three CD4 memory, two CD8 naive and one CD8 memory.

Clones were read by immunoSEQ multiplex PCR, and TCRdb kept only the in-frame ones, dropping some. The sample consists of about 2 million clones, 85% to 95% of them appearing once. The study drew its donors from healthy HIV-negative adults without recent acute infections or vaccinations. As regards this clone: Its matching antigen is unknown. The germline gene is not matched at one end of the junction; a read error may be the cause.

The CDR3 runs 15 residues. Germline-derived CDR1 and CDR2 are SGHRS and YFSETQ. General observations from the study: The low donor count limited represented genetic and exposure-history diversity. Clonotype sharing levels among donors were expected to vary with sequencing depth.

This TCR was recovered from a man aged 18 to 30 in good health. The rearrangement uses TRBV5-1 and TRBJ2-7, with TRBD2 matching 8 bases. Material: naive CD4+ T cells sorted from blood. This sample's subset: CD45RA+ positively selected. Here the CDR3 DNA reads TGCGCCAGCACCTTGCGGGGGGCGGGGGACCACGAGCAGTACTTC. Translation gives CASTLRGAGDHEQYF. The whole variable domain, remainder taken from reference TRBV5-1 and TRBJ2-7, is KAGVTQTPRYLIKTRGQQVTLSCSPISGHRSVSWYQQTPGQGLQFLFEYFSETQRNKGNFPGRFSGRQFSNSRSEMNVSTLELGDSALYLCASTLRGAGDHEQYFGPGTRLTVT.